This TCR beta chain emerged from a study of blood T cell repertoires in COVID-19 (dated by TCRdb to the early 2020s). For the study in its entirety: Samples from collaborators originated in the United States, Italy and Spain and spanned both the acute and convalescent phases of COVID-19. The material from the prospective study consisted of cDNA or gDNA derived from T cells, B-cell-depleted T cells, or PBMCs. Subjects who had been exposed to COVID-19, were actively infected with it, or had recovered from it provided the deeply sampled blood TCRbeta repertoires that made up the dataset. A freely available public database, intended as a resource for researchers studying the immune response to SARS-CoV-2, is where the repertoires were released. Samples were obtained from the ongoing ImmuneRACE study (first 160 participants) and from some 1,200 subjects provided by 6 global collaborators. Sample metadata almost always included a de-identified subject ID, COVID-19 status, age in years and sex. Where available, HLA class I and class II types were taken from metadata supplied by the sample provider and were not determined by assay-based typing. Results the study describes overall, beyond this receptor: How much clinical and demographic metadata was included differed by source and by participant, and the metadata was provided uncurated.

TCRbeta CDR3 regions were amplified from genomic DNA by means of the immunoSEQ Assay, a bias-controlled multiplex PCR. In the paper's pipeline: Nucleated cell counts per sample were estimated from amplification of reference gene primers within the assay. To quantify the absolute abundance of each unique TCRbeta CDR3 rearrangement, sequence reads were collapsed and filtered. For each sample, productive Simpson clonality was calculated by taking the square root of Simpson's diversity index across productive rearrangements. Here the immuneACCESS table is served through TCRdb, limited to in-frame sequences with V and J called. Missing clones are a known gap in these copies; in checked studies unresolved V genes cover under half, and the rest lacks a known reason. Clone size and the V and J calls come from that table; the DNA yielded D and trimming. This sample holds 250,000 to 350,000 clones; 80% to 85% were observed only once. The ten largest clones take up roughly 14% of the sample.

Counted from cysteine to phenylalanine, this CDR3 has 13 amino acids. Kept here is only the CDR3 DNA, which spans 39 bases and is read in frame from base 1. V lost 4 bases and J lost 3 bases, and the count of bases not matched to a germline gene is 2. The germline V gene encodes CDR1 LGHDT and CDR2 YNNKEL (reference sequence). As concerns this clone: There is no known antigen for this receptor. Base qualities are missing; no much larger clone stands one base away.

One collaborating source in Seattle enrolled patients while the patients were actively infected and followed the patients over time throughout the course of disease. Each collaborating institution followed its own protocols to collect whole blood in K2EDTA tubes. For TCRbeta analysis, collaborator samples were shipped as frozen whole blood, as isolated PBMCs, or as DNA extracted from either sample type. The TCR comes from a person aged 70 to 85 with COVID-19, enrolled during active disease. The sequenced material came from peripheral blood. The chain is made from TRBV3-1 (or the pseudogene TRBV3-2) and TRBJ2-7, with 8 middle bases fitting TRBD1. CDR3 region: CASSLGTGYEQYF. The DNA sequence follows: TGTGCCAGCAGCCTAGGGACAGGCTACGAGCAGTACTTC.